Listed below are T cell receptor beta chains from one sample, sequenced in a study of T cell repertoires in cytomegalovirus infection. MiXCR was run by TCRdb on the reads, yielding one entry per CDR3 protein. The sample lists some 920,000 distinct CDR3 sequences; around 32% were seen once. Antigens of these TCRs are unknown. The specimen comprised cultured CD8+ T cells from PBMCs, sampled from culture after CMV antigen stimulation. The receptors were sampled from a human donor in good health (CMV status not recorded). Some clones in this sample may be carry-over from other donors' samples. CDR3s include the opening cysteine and the closing phenylalanine or tryptophan. D genes are given only for firm matches. Size tells how often a clone was seen (once, few, many) or the class of an expanded clone, and some rows leave it out.

V	size	D	J	length	DNA	CDR3
TRBV7-9	few	.	TRBJ2-3	16	TGTGCCAGCAGCCAAACCCGGACTCGAAGCACAGATACGCAGTATTTT	CASSQTRTRSTDTQYF
TRBV9	.	.	TRBJ1-2	15	TGTGCCAGCAGCATAAGCGGGGGGGGCAACTATGGCTACACCTTC	CASSISGGGNYGYTF
TRBV12-5	.	.	TRBJ2-1	15	TGTGCTAGTGTCTCCCGTCCCCGGTCAGTAAATGAGCAGTTCTTC	CASVSRPRSVNEQFF
TRBV7-6	many	.	TRBJ2-2	11	TGTGCCAGCAGCATTCGCGAGGAGCTGTTTTTT	CASSIREELFF
TRBV7-8	many	.	TRBJ2-1	16	TGTGCCAGCACCCCTGTGAGGGGGGGACAAAACAATGAGCAGTTCTTC	CASTPVRGGQNNEQFF
TRBV7-2	.	.	TRBJ1-1	14	TGTGTCAGCAGGCCGACAGTCATGAACACTGAAGCTTTCTTT	CVSRPTVMNTEAFF
TRBV7-9	few	.	TRBJ2-2	13	TGTGCCAGCACCCGTGGTGACACCGGGGAGCTGTTTTTT	CASTRGDTGELFF
TRBV4-3	.	.	TRBJ1-1	15	TGCGCCAGCAGCTTGAAGGAGGGAAGGCTCACTGAAGCTTTCTTT	CASSLKEGRLTEAFF
TRBV7-6	many	.	TRBJ1-2	15	TGTGCCAGCAGCGCCTCGACAGGAGCTAACTATGGCTACACCTTC	CASSASTGANYGYTF
TRBV6-6	once	.	TRBJ2-1	15	TGTGTCAGCCTACGACCATGGGGGGTCAACAATGAGCAGTTCTTC	CVSLRPWGVNNEQFF
TRBV24-1	.	.	TRBJ2-3	13	TGTGCCACCAGTAAGGGTAGCACAGATACGCAGTATTTT	CATSKGSTDTQYF
TRBV4-3	few	TRBD1	TRBJ1-4	15	TGCGCCAGCAGCCAAGAGCGACAGGGTTGGGAAAAACTGTTTTTT	CASSQERQGWEKLFF
TRBV4-2	.	TRBD2	TRBJ2-1	16	TGTGCCAGCAGCCAAGTGGCTAGCGGGGGGCCAAGGGAGCAGTTCTTC	CASSQVASGGPREQFF
TRBV7-8	.	TRBD1	TRBJ1-1	16	TGTGCCAGCAGCCGCTCCGGGACAGGGGTTCACACTGAAGCTTTCTTT	CASSRSGTGVHTEAFF
TRBV6-1	few	.	TRBJ2-3	15	TGTGCCAGCAGTGAAGCTGGAAAGGGCCCAGATACGCAGTATTTT	CASSEAGKGPDTQYF
TRBV19	few	TRBD2	TRBJ2-3	18	TGTGCCAGTAGTCGGACTAGCGGGGGGCCGACTTTCACAGATACGCAGTATTTT	CASSRTSGGPTFTDTQYF
TRBV6-1	.	.	TRBJ1-5	16	TGTGCCAGCAGTGAAGCGCCAGTATTTCAAGGGCAGCCCCAGCATTTT	CASSEAPVFQGQPQHF
TRBV4-1	many	TRBD2	TRBJ2-1	16	TGCGCCAGCAGCCAAGTGGGGGGGGGTGTATACAATGAGCAGTTCTTC	CASSQVGGGVYNEQFF
TRBV20-1	.	.	TRBJ2-4	17	TGCAGTGCTAGAGAGGTACGGCTCCGTGAGGCCAAAAACATTCAGTACTTC	CSAREVRLREAKNIQYF
TRBV6-2/TRBV6-3	.	.	TRBJ1-5	12	TGTGCCGTGGGCGTAAGGTCTCAGCCCCAGCATTTT	CAVGVRSQPQHF
TRBV19	.	.	TRBJ1-1	15	TGTGCCAGTAGTATGGGGGGAGACGGGAACACTGAAGCTTTCTTT	CASSMGGDGNTEAFF
TRBV7-6	.	.	TRBJ1-4	16	TGTGCCAGCAGCTTATTTTCGACAGACCAGAATGAAAAACTGTTTTTT	CASSLFSTDQNEKLFF
TRBV24-1	.	.	TRBJ2-7	14	TGTGCCACCAGTGATTTAACCAGGGGCGGCGAGCAGTACTTC	CATSDLTRGGEQYF
TRBV28	.	.	TRBJ1-4	14	TGTGCCAGCAGTTTTGACGGGCTGAGTGAAAAACTGTTTTTT	CASSFDGLSEKLFF
TRBV10-1	few	.	TRBJ2-2	16	TGCGCCAGCAGTGAGTCCCCAGGGATGGACACCGGGGAGCTGTTTTTT	CASSESPGMDTGELFF
TRBV27	few	.	TRBJ1-1	14	TGTGCCAGCAGCCGAGCTCAGGGTGGGACTGAAGCTTTCTTT	CASSRAQGGTEAFF
TRBV4-1	.	TRBD1	TRBJ2-1	18	TGCGCCAGCAGCCACCGCTGGCCTGACAGGGTCGGGGTAGATGAGCAGTTCTTC	CASSHRWPDRVGVDEQFF
TRBV4-1	few	TRBD2	TRBJ2-7	16	TGCGCCAGCAGCCAAGCCCCCGGGCGGGGGAACTACGAGCAGTACTTC	CASSQAPGRGNYEQYF
TRBV6-2/TRBV6-3	.	.	TRBJ1-5	13	TGTGCCAGCAGTTCCCCGGGGTCTCAGCCCCAGCATTTT	CASSSPGSQPQHF
TRBV15	once	TRBD2	TRBJ2-5	16	TGTGCCACCAGCCACGGGACTAGCGGGGTACAAGAGACCCAGTACTTC	CATSHGTSGVQETQYF
TRBV11-2	.	TRBD1	TRBJ1-1	17	TGTGCCAGCAGCTTCTGGACAGGGGCGGTTTCGAACACTGAAGCTTTCTTT	CASSFWTGAVSNTEAFF
TRBV11-2	.	.	TRBJ2-2	17	TGTGCCAGCAGCTTAGGGCCCCTGTCTGTGAACACCGGGGAGCTGTTTTTT	CASSLGPLSVNTGELFF
TRBV19	.	.	TRBJ2-7	15	TGTGCCAGTACCTCGGGCAGGGGGGTCTCCTACGAGCAGTACTTC	CASTSGRGVSYEQYF
TRBV4-3	once	.	TRBJ2-3	17	TGCGCCAGCAGCCAAGATCGCGTTGCACTCAGCACAGATACGCAGTATTTT	CASSQDRVALSTDTQYF
TRBV6-6	.	.	TRBJ1-3	16	TGTGCCAGCAGTTACTCCCCGGACAGCCGCGGAAACACCATATATTTT	CASSYSPDSRGNTIYF
TRBV12-3/TRBV12-4	many	.	TRBJ1-5	15	TGTGCCAGCAGTTTTTCAGTTTATAGCAATCAGCCCCAGCATTTT	CASSFSVYSNQPQHF
TRBV6-6	few	.	TRBJ1-5	13	TGTGCCAGCACCGGGATGGGCAATCAGCCCCAGCATTTT	CASTGMGNQPQHF
TRBV7-9	.	TRBD1	TRBJ1-1	16	TGTGCCAGCAGCCCACGGGACAGGGGGCTCGAAACTGAAGCTTTCTTT	CASSPRDRGLETEAFF
TRBV29-1	.	.	TRBJ2-1	13	TGCAGCGTTGGGGCAGACTCCTACAATGAGCAGTTCTTC	CSVGADSYNEQFF
TRBV12-3/TRBV12-4	many	.	TRBJ2-2	13	TGTGCCAGCGTGGGCCCAAGTCCCGGGGAGCTGTTTTTT	CASVGPSPGELFF
TRBV7-9	few	TRBD1	TRBJ1-2	15	TGTGCCAGCAGCTCCTACTGGGACAGGGGTGCTGGCTACACCTTC	CASSSYWDRGAGYTF
TRBV28	.	.	TRBJ1-2	14	TGTGCCAGCAGTCCCTCCCCGATCCTCTATGGCTACACCTTC	CASSPSPILYGYTF
TRBV27	few	TRBD1	TRBJ1-2	14	TGTGCCAGCAGTTGGGACAGTTCTAACTATGGCTACACCTTC	CASSWDSSNYGYTF
TRBV7-9	many	.	TRBJ2-5	15	TGTGCCAGCAGCTCCGGGGGCGAGCCCCAAGAGACCCAGTACTTC	CASSSGGEPQETQYF
TRBV7-8	many	TRBD2	TRBJ2-3	14	TGTGCCAGCAGCCTTTGGGGGGGACCAGATACGCAGTATTTT	CASSLWGGPDTQYF
TRBV10-2	.	.	TRBJ1-2	12	TGCGCCAGCAGTGAAAGGGTGGGGGACCTTGCCTTC	CASSERVGDLAF
TRBV7-2	many	.	TRBJ1-2	14	TGTGCCAGCAGCTTATGGGCAGTCCCCTATGGCTACACCTTC	CASSLWAVPYGYTF
TRBV2	.	.	TRBJ1-2	14	TGTGCCAGCAGTGCGGTCAGGCCCAACTATGGCTACACCTTC	CASSAVRPNYGYTF
TRBV10-3	.	.	TRBJ2-5	18	TGTGCCATCAGTGAGTCGAGCAAGGAGAGGCTCAGGCAAGAGACCCAGTACTTC	CAISESSKERLRQETQYF
TRBV4-3	.	.	TRBJ2-1	13	TGCGCCAGCAGCCACGGACAGTACAATGAGCAGTTCTTC	CASSHGQYNEQFF
TRBV12-3/TRBV12-4	many	.	TRBJ1-1	12	TGTGCCAGCAGTTCGGGACGGCTCGGCGCTTTCTTT	CASSSGRLGAFF
TRBV5-4	few	.	TRBJ2-5	14	TGTGCCAGCAGCTTTCTCGGGGACCAAGAGACCCAGTACTTC	CASSFLGDQETQYF
TRBV19	few	TRBD1	TRBJ2-1	13	TGTGCCAGTAGTATAGGCAGGGGGTATGAGCAGTTCTTC	CASSIGRGYEQFF
TRBV11-2	once	.	TRBJ2-2	15	TGTGCCAGCAGCTTTTTCCCTCAAGACACCGGGGAGCTGTTTTTT	CASSFFPQDTGELFF
TRBV11-2	few	TRBD1	TRBJ1-2	16	TGTGCCAGCAGCTTAGTAGTGACCGGGACAGGGCGCGGCTACACCTTC	CASSLVVTGTGRGYTF
TRBV7-4	.	.	TRBJ1-1	14	TGTGTCAGCAGCCCACCCGGGCTCCTGGCTGAAGCTTTCTTT	CVSSPPGLLAEAFF
TRBV4-1	many	.	TRBJ1-2	14	TGCGCCAGCAGCCAAGCTTGGGGCGACTATGGCTACACCTTC	CASSQAWGDYGYTF
TRBV28	many	TRBD2	TRBJ2-5	14	TGTGCCAGCAGTTTCCGGGGGGGCCGGGAGACCCAGTACTTC	CASSFRGGRETQYF